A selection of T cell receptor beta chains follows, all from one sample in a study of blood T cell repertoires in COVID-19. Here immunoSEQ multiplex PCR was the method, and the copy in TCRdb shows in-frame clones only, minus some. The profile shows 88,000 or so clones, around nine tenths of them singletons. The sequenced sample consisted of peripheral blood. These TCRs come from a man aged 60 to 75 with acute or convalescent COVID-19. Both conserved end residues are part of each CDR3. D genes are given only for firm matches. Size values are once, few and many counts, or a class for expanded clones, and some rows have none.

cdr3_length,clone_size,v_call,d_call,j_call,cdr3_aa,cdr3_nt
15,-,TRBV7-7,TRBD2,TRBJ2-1,CASSFQLAAYNEQFF,TGTGCCAGCAGCTTCCAACTAGCGGCTTACAATGAGCAGTTCTTC
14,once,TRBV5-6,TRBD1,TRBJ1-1,CASSLRTGPTEAFF,TGTGCCAGCAGCTTAAGGACAGGACCCACTGAAGCTTTCTTT
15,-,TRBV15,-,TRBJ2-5,CATSRGASQSETQYF,TGTGCCACCAGCAGAGGAGCTAGCCAGTCAGAGACCCAGTACTTC
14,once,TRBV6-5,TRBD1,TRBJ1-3,CASRVRTGGLTIYF,TGTGCCAGCAGGGTCCGGACAGGGGGGCTCACCATATATTTT
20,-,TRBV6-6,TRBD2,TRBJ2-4,CASSRVRTSGGAVLKNIQYF,TGTGCCAGCAGTCGAGTTCGGACTAGCGGGGGGGCCGTCTTAAAAAACATTCAGTACTTC
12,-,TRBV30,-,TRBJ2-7,CAWTGNSYEQYF,TGTGCCTGGACAGGAAACTCCTACGAGCAGTACTTC
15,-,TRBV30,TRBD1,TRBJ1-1,CAWSSPDRGIAEAFF,TGTGCCTGGAGCTCGCCGGACAGGGGGATCGCTGAAGCTTTCTTT
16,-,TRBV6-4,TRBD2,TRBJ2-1,CASSHLAGASYNEQFF,TGTGCCAGCAGTCATCTAGCGGGAGCCTCCTACAATGAGCAGTTCTTC
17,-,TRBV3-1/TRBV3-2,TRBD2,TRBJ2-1,CASSQGLAGVPYNEQFF,TGTGCCAGCAGCCAAGGACTAGCGGGAGTCCCCTACAATGAGCAGTTCTTC
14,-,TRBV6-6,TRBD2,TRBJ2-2,CASSQGLASGELFF,TGTGCCAGCAGTCAGGGACTAGCCTCCGGGGAGCTGTTTTTT
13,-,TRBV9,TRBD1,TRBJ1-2,CASSTDRGLGYTF,TGTGCCAGCAGCACAGACAGGGGGCTCGGCTACACCTTC
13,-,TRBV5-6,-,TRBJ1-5,CASSAMGRPPQHF,TGTGCCAGCAGCGCAATGGGGCGTCCGCCCCAGCATTTT